Included here is one TCR beta chain sequence, with context. These data are taken from a study of blood T cell repertoires in COVID-19. TCRdb's copy holds only in-frame clones and misses some; the assay was immunoSEQ multiplex PCR. The sample has around 180,000 clones; approximately 87% are singletons. This CDR3 spans 14 amino acids. V lost 7 bases to trimming and J lost 3 bases, with 16 bases between them. Germline CDR1 MDHEN, CDR2 SYDVKM. This TCR was sampled from a man between 65 and 85 years old with active or convalescent COVID-19. The rearrangement links TRBV28 to TRBJ2-7; D unresolved. Sequences were obtained from peripheral blood. The CDR3 bases are TGTGCCAGCACCTCTAACCCTAACAGCTACGAGCAGTACTTC. Its translation: CASTSNPNSYEQYF.